This T cell receptor beta chain came from a study of OX40 agonist ivuxolimab in advanced cancers. Any history of autoimmune disease or systemic immunosuppression disqualified patients. The germline gives CDR1 MNHEY, CDR2 SVGAGI. The CDR3 spans 13 residues. V was trimmed by 0 bases and J by 15 bases, leaving 12 bases between them. Assay used: immunoSEQ multiplex PCR; TCRdb lists only in-frame clones, some missing. The sample yields nearly 80,000 clones, around four fifths seen once. The sample holds one count of this clone. The sequence was obtained from an adult with an advanced solid tumor such as melanoma, head and neck, liver or kidney cancer. The chain uses TRBV6-5 and TRBJ1-6; D unresolved. The material sequenced was CD4+ or CD8+ T cells sorted from blood, taken in a trial of the OX40 agonist ivuxolimab. CDR3 residues: CASSYSSKGLLHF. Written as DNA, the CDR3 is TGTGCCAGCAGTTACTCGAGTAAGGGCCTCCTCCACTTT.